A single sample is the source of the 7 T cell receptor beta chains below, sequenced in a study of T cell responses to AZD1222 COVID-19 vaccine. Here immunoSEQ multiplex PCR was the method, and the copy in TCRdb shows in-frame clones only, minus some. There are 100,000 to 150,000 clones in the sample; about 79% occur only once, and roughly a quarter lies in the top ten. The sample consisted of peripheral blood, taken 28 days after the second AZD1222 dose. The receptors come from an adult who received the AZD1222 COVID-19 vaccine.

The count of this clone is one. The chain employs TRBV11-3 and TRBJ2-2; D is uncertain. Germline V gene sequence: CDR1 SGHNT, CDR2 YENEEA. The CDR3 length is 8 residues. Trimming removed 5 bases from V and 17 bases from J, with 6 bases in between. CDR3 amino acids: CASSAFFF. The CDR3 DNA sequence: TGTGCCAGCAGCGCATTTTTTTTT.

This sequence joins TRBV7-2 and TRBJ2-7; D may be TRBD1 or TRBD2 (5 bases each). Germline CDR1 SGHTA, CDR2 FQGNSA. The CDR3 extends over 14 amino acids. Trimming shortened V by 5 bases and J by 6 bases, and 17 bases separated the two germline ends. CDR3 coding DNA: TGTGCCAGCAGCGCCACTAGGGGAGCCGCCGAGCAGTACTTC. It is translated as CASSATRGAAEQYF.

The chain is built from TRBV19 and TRBJ1-5; TRBD1 is a possible D gene (6 bases). The length of the CDR3 is 18 residues. Deletions cut 0 bases from V and 6 bases from J, with 21 bases between. From germline, CDR1 is LNHDA and CDR2 SQIVND (reference sequence). CDR3 sequence: CASSIDPSTGIQGQPQHF. In DNA form, the CDR3 reads TGTGCCAGTAGTATAGATCCATCCACAGGGATACAGGGTCAGCCCCAGCATTTT.

The V gene is TRBV11-2, the J gene TRBJ1-4, with 8 bases matching TRBD1. The CDR3 runs to 12 residues. The junction had 2 bases not matched to a gene; V was cut back by 4 bases and J by 10 bases. Germline V gene sequence: CDR1 SGHAT, CDR2 FQNNGV. The CDR3 loop reads CASSSGQGKLFF. DNA for the CDR3: TGTGCCAGCAGCTCCGGACAGGGAAAACTGTTTTTT.

The rearrangement joins TRBV2 to TRBJ2-3; 10 nucleotides match TRBD2. CDR1 is SNHLY, CDR2 FYNNEI, per germline. The V gene end was trimmed by 7 bases and the J gene end by 5 bases; junction bases not matched to a gene: 9. There are 15 residues in the CDR3. In DNA, the CDR3 is TGTGCCAGCACGATTCTAGCGGGGGTAGGAGATACGCAGTATTTT. This translates into CASTILAGVGDTQYF.

CDR3 region: CASSQVRGQGATYEQYF. CDR3 coding DNA: TGCGCCAGCAGCCAAGTCCGTGGACAGGGAGCGACCTACGAGCAGTACTTC. The chain links TRBV4-3 to TRBJ2-7; 8 nucleotides match TRBD1. The CDR3 consists of 17 residues. V trimming: 1 base; J trimming: 2 bases; junction bases outside the gene matches: 10. The germline V gene encodes CDR1 LGHNA and CDR2 YSLEER.

The chain couples TRBV6-2 or TRBV6-3 to TRBJ1-1; TRBD1 matches at 9 bases. V shed 1 base, J shed 6 bases, and the junction held 6 bases outside the gene matches. Germline loops: CDR1 MNHEY, CDR2 SVGEGT. There are 15 residues in the CDR3. CDR3 loop: CASSYLRTGDPEAFF. The CDR3 DNA sequence: TGTGCCAGCAGTTACTTACGGACAGGGGATCCTGAAGCTTTCTTT.